A selection of T cell receptor beta chains follows, all from one sample in a study of T cell responses to AZD1222 COVID-19 vaccine. Using immunoSEQ multiplex PCR, the repertoire was profiled, and TCRdb retains in-frame clones only, with some absent. This table has about 140,000 clones, 90% appearing once. This sample comprised peripheral blood, obtained on day 0 of AZD1222 vaccination. All receptors derive from an adult in good health. Both conserved end residues are part of each CDR3. D genes are given only for firm matches. Expanded clones are given a class, and other clones once, few, many or no size at all.

v_gene	abundance	d_gene	j_gene	CDR3nt	CDR3aa
TRBV7-9	-	-	TRBJ1-4	TGTGCCAGCAGGCGGGGTGGCATTGATGAAAAACTGTTTTTT	CASRRGGIDEKLFF
TRBV7-9	-	TRBD1	TRBJ1-1	TGTGCCAGCATCGGACAGGGCGGTGAAGCTTTCTTT	CASIGQGGEAFF
TRBV11-3	-	-	TRBJ2-3	TGTGCCAGCAGCCTCGGGTTGGCAGTCGCAGATACGCAGTATTTT	CASSLGLAVADTQYF
TRBV5-6	few	-	TRBJ1-6	TGTGCCAGCAGCCCCTGGACAGCAAATTCACCCCTCCACTTT	CASSPWTANSPLHF
TRBV12-3/TRBV12-4	-	-	TRBJ1-2	TGTGCCAGCAGTCCCCTTGAGGTTGGGCGCTACACCTTC	CASSPLEVGRYTF
TRBV6-5	once	-	TRBJ1-1	TGTGCCAGCAGTTACTTCGGACAGAAAGCTTTCTTT	CASSYFGQKAFF
TRBV7-8	-	-	TRBJ1-6	TGTGCCAGCAGCCGCCGACCAGCCAGACAGAGCTCCTATAATTCACCCCTCCACTTT	CASSRRPARQSSYNSPLHF
TRBV3-1/TRBV3-2	-	-	TRBJ1-5	TGTGCCAGCAGCCATCGCGGGCACGGGCAGCCCCAGCATTTT	CASSHRGHGQPQHF
TRBV19	-	TRBD2	TRBJ2-3	TGTGCCAGTAGTCGGACTAGCGGGGGCGAGGATACGCAGTATTTT	CASSRTSGGEDTQYF
TRBV10-3	-	TRBD1	TRBJ2-5	TGTGCCATCAGGACCGACAGGGAAGACACCCAGTACTTC	CAIRTDREDTQYF
TRBV29-1	-	TRBD1	TRBJ1-2	TGCAGCGTTGAACGTCCGGACAGGGGGCCTGACTATGGCTACACCTTC	CSVERPDRGPDYGYTF
TRBV4-1	-	-	TRBJ2-7	TGCGCCAGCAGCCAAGAACTAGCTCGGACCTACGAGCAGTGCTTC	CASSQELARTYEQCF